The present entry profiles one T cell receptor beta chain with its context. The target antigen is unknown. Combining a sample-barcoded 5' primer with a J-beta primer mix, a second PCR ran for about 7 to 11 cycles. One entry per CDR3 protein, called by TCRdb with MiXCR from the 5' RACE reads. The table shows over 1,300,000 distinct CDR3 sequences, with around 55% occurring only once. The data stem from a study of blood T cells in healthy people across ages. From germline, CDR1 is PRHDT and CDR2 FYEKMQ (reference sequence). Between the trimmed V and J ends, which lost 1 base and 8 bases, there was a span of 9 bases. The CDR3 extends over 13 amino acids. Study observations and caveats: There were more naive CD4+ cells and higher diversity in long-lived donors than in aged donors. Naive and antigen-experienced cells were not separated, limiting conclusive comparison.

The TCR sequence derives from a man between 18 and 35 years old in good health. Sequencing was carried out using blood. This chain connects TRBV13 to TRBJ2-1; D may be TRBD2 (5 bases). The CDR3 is CASSLELEYEQFF. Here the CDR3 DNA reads TGTGCCAGCAGCTTAGAACTAGAGTATGAGCAGTTCTTC.